This is a list of T cell receptor beta chains from one sample in a study of OX40 agonist ivuxolimab in advanced cancers. Clones were read by immunoSEQ multiplex PCR, and TCRdb kept only the in-frame ones, dropping some. The table records 50,000 to 65,000 clones, around nine tenths of them present only once. Here the sequenced sample was CD4+ or CD8+ T cells sorted from blood, taken in a trial of the OX40 agonist ivuxolimab. These receptors originate from an adult with an advanced solid tumor such as melanoma, head and neck, liver or kidney cancer. Both conserved end residues are part of each CDR3. D genes are given only for firm matches. Not all rows give a size; the values are once, few, many and, for expanded clones, a class.

size,V,D,J,DNA,CDR3
NA,TRBV5-5,TRBD1,TRBJ1-2,TGTGCCAGCAGCTTCGAGACAGGGGGTATAAACTATGGCTACACCTTC,CASSFETGGINYGYTF
NA,TRBV5-5,NA,TRBJ1-4,TGTGCCAGCAGCTTGGTGGGGATAGGGGCTAATGAAAAACTGTTTTTT,CASSLVGIGANEKLFF
once,TRBV14,NA,TRBJ2-1,TGTGCCAGCAGCCTAGACAGGCGCCGTTACAATGAGCAGTTCTTC,CASSLDRRRYNEQFF
NA,TRBV19,TRBD2,TRBJ2-2,TGTGCCAGTAGTATCGGGACTAGCGGGGAGCTGTTTTTT,CASSIGTSGELFF
NA,TRBV15,NA,TRBJ2-3,TGTGCCACCAGCAGAGATTGGGCCGGCACAGATACGCAGTATTTT,CATSRDWAGTDTQYF
NA,TRBV11-2,TRBD1,TRBJ2-1,TGTGCCAGCAGCGACAGGGATGAGCAGTTCTTC,CASSDRDEQFF
NA,TRBV7-9,TRBD1,TRBJ2-5,TGTGCCAGCAGCTCGGGACAGATTAGACAAGAGACCCAGTACTTC,CASSSGQIRQETQYF
NA,TRBV28,TRBD1,TRBJ2-5,TGTGCCAGCAGACTTCCGGGACAGGGGGAGACCCAGTACTTC,CASRLPGQGETQYF
NA,TRBV6-5,NA,TRBJ1-1,TGTGCCAGCACCAAGGGAGGGAACACTGAAGCTTTCTTT,CASTKGGNTEAFF
NA,TRBV6-5,NA,TRBJ1-5,TGTGCCAGCAGCCGCACATATAGCAATCAGCCCCAGCATTTT,CASSRTYSNQPQHF
few,TRBV10-3,NA,TRBJ2-7,TGTGCCACAAAATTGGGGTTGGGACCCTACGAGCAGTACTTC,CATKLGLGPYEQYF
NA,TRBV2,NA,TRBJ1-2,TGTGCCAGCAGTGAAAAGGTTGGCAACTATGGCTACACCTTC,CASSEKVGNYGYTF
NA,TRBV10-3,NA,TRBJ1-3,TGTGCCATCAGTGAGTCGAAGGACAGTCGATACTCTGGAAACACCATATATTTT,CAISESKDSRYSGNTIYF
few,TRBV21-1,NA,TRBJ2-5,TGTGCCAGCAGCAAAAGGGTGCGTGGGTCTAGCGGGGCCCGACCCCGTCAAGAGACCCAGTACTTC,CASSKRVRGSSGARPRQETQYF
NA,TRBV5-1,NA,TRBJ2-6,TGCGCCAGCAGCGCTGCCGGGACGCCGAGCTCTGGGGCCAACGTCCTGACTTTC,CASSAAGTPSSGANVLTF
NA,TRBV30,TRBD2,TRBJ2-7,TGTGCCTGGAGAGCGGGGGGCTCCTACGAGCAGTACTTC,CAWRAGGSYEQYF
NA,TRBV18,NA,TRBJ2-7,TGTGCCAGCTCGGCCTCTAGCGTCAACTACGAGCAGTACTTC,CASSASSVNYEQYF
NA,TRBV19,NA,TRBJ2-3,TGTGCCAGTAGTATTAAGCGAACTAGCACAGATACGCAGTATTTT,CASSIKRTSTDTQYF
NA,TRBV21-1,NA,TRBJ2-7,TGTGCCAGCAGCTTCCGGTCCGAGCAGTACTTC,CASSFRSEQYF
NA,TRBV6-6,TRBD2,TRBJ2-1,TGTGCCAGCAAGAAGCGGGAGCGGGATGAGCAGTTCTTC,CASKKRERDEQFF
NA,TRBV13,NA,TRBJ1-2,TGTGCCAGCAGCTTTGGGGGCTATGGCTACACCTTC,CASSFGGYGYTF
NA,TRBV6-5,TRBD1,TRBJ1-1,TGTGCCAGCATCGAAGACAGGGGCAACACTGAAGCTTTCTTT,CASIEDRGNTEAFF
NA,TRBV6-1,NA,TRBJ2-5,TGTGCCAGCAGTCGGACAGCCAGCCTGGAGACCCAGTACTTC,CASSRTASLETQYF
NA,TRBV11-2,NA,TRBJ2-1,TGTGCCAGCAGCATAGGACCAAGCTCCTACAATGAGCAGTTCTTC,CASSIGPSSYNEQFF
NA,TRBV7-9,TRBD2,TRBJ2-5,TGTGCCAGCAGCTTAGCAGGGACTAGGGAGACCCAGTACTTC,CASSLAGTRETQYF
NA,TRBV19,NA,TRBJ2-3,TGTGCCAGTAGTACAAACACAGATACGCAGTATTTT,CASSTNTDTQYF
NA,TRBV19,NA,TRBJ1-2,TGTGCCAGTAGTATCTTCAAATTCTACACCTTC,CASSIFKFYTF